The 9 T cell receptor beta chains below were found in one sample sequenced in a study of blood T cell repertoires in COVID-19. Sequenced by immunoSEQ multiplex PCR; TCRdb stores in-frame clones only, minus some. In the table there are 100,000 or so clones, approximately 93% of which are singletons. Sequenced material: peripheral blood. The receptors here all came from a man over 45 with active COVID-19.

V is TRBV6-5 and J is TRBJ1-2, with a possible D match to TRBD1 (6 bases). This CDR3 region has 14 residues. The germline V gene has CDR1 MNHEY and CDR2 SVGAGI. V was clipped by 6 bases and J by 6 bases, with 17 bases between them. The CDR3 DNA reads TGTGCCAGCAGAAAACAGGGCAGAACTAATGGCTACACCTTC. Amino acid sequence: CASRKQGRTNGYTF.

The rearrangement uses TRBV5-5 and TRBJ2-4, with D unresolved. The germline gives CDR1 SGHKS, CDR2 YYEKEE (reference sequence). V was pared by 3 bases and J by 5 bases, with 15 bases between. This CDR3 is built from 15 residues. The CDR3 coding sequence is TGTGCCAGCAGCTCCCTGTGGAGCCCCCAAAACATTCAGTACTTC. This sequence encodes CASSSLWSPQNIQYF.

This CDR3 is CASSLGTVEAFF. DNA for the CDR3: TGTGCCAGCAGCTTAGGCACAGTCGAAGCTTTCTTT. This sequence joins TRBV7-9 and TRBJ1-1; D unclear. CDR1 SEHNR and CDR2 FQNEAQ come from the germline V gene (reference sequence). The CDR3 loop spans 12 amino acids. V lost 1 base to trimming and J lost 8 bases, with 8 bases between them.

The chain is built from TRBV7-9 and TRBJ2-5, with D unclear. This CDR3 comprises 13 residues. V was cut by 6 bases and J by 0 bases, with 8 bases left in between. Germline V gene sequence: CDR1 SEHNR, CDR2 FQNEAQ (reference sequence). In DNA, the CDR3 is TGTGCCAGCAGTGGCCGGGACCAAGAGACCCAGTACTTC. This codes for CASSGRDQETQYF.

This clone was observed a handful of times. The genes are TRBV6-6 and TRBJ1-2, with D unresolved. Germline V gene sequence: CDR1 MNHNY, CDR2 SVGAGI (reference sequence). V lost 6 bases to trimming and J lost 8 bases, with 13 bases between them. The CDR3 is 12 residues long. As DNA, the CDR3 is TGTGCCAGCAGCCCCGCAGGTCAAGGCTACACCTTC. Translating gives CASSPAGQGYTF.

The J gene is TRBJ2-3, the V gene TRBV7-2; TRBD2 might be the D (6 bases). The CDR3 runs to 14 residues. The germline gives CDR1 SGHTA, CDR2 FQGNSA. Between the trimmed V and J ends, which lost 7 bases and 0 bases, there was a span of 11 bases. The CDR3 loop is CASKSGSSTDTQYF. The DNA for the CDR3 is TGTGCCAGCAAGAGCGGGTCTAGCACAGATACGCAGTATTTT.

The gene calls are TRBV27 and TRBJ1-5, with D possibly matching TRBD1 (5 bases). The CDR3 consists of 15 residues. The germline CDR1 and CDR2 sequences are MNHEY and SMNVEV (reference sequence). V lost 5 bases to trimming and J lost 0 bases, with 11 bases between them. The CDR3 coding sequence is TGTGCCAGCAGTGTCGGACACAATAGCAATCAGCCCCAGCATTTT. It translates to CASSVGHNSNQPQHF.

CDR3: CASSDRANYGYTF. CDR3 sequence (DNA): TGTGCCAGCAGCGACAGAGCTAACTATGGCTACACCTTC. The V call is TRBV2, the J call TRBJ1-2, with D maybe TRBD1 (5 bases). Per the germline V gene, CDR1 is SNHLY and CDR2 is FYNNEI. The CDR3 runs to 13 residues. Trimming took off 6 bases at V and 0 bases at J, with 8 bases between the two ends.

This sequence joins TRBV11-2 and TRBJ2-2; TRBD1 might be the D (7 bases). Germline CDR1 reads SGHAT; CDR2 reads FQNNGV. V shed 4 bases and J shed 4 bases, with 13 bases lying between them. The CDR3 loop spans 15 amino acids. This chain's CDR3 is CASSWQGGGTGELFF. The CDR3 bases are TGTGCCAGCAGCTGGCAGGGGGGTGGCACCGGGGAGCTGTTTTTT.